The next 27 T cell receptor beta chains were all read from a single sample in a study of T cells in localized non-small cell lung cancer. This table comes from immunoSEQ multiplex PCR, and its TCRdb copy is limited to in-frame clones, with some not included. The sample lists 65,000 to 95,000 clones, 60% to 85% occurring once. The sample in question was PBMCs, obtained before any cancer treatment. Every receptor here comes from a man aged 40 to 75 with stage II squamous cell lung carcinoma.

The count of this clone is one. This chain connects TRBV4-3 to TRBJ1-4, with D possibly being TRBD1 (5 bases). The CDR3 consists of 16 residues. CDR1 LGHNA and CDR2 YSLEER come from the germline V gene. V dropped 4 bases and J dropped 1 base, with 13 bases sitting between them. CDR3 in amino acids: CASSPRGGGTNEKLFF. The CDR3 coding sequence is TGCGCCAGCAGCCCCCGGGGCGGCGGAACTAATGAAAAACTGTTTTTT.

This chain links TRBV10-3 with TRBJ2-1; D possibly uses TRBD1 or TRBD2 (6 bases each). Per the germline V gene, CDR1 is ENHRY and CDR2 is SYGVKD. V was shortened by 4 bases and J by 7 bases, with 17 bases between the two germline ends. The CDR3 runs 15 residues. CDR3 amino acids: CAISGRGEGVNEQFF. The DNA of the CDR3 is TGTGCCATCAGTGGGCGGGGAGAGGGGGTAAATGAGCAGTTCTTC.

The V gene is TRBV19, the J gene TRBJ2-2, with 15 nucleotides matching TRBD2. The CDR3 sequence is 18 residues long. V lost 3 bases and J lost 2; bases outside the gene matches: 4. Looked up from germline, CDR1 is LNHDA and CDR2 is SQIVND (reference sequence). CDR3 sequence: CASSIGLAGGLNTGELFF. CDR3 coding DNA: TGTGCCAGTAGTATCGGACTAGCGGGAGGGCTTAACACCGGGGAGCTGTTTTTT.

The V gene is TRBV14, the J gene TRBJ2-7, with 7 bases matching TRBD1. This CDR3 is built from 15 residues. V shed 3 bases, J shed 3 bases, and the junction held 8 bases outside the gene matches. In germline, CDR1 is SGHDN, CDR2 FVKESK. This CDR3 is CASSHTGTEGYEQYF. The CDR3 DNA reads as TGTGCCAGCAGCCATACCGGGACAGAGGGCTACGAGCAGTACTTC.

The V and J genes are TRBV6-6 and TRBJ1-6; a possible D gene is TRBD1 (5 bases). The V gene's germline CDR1 is MNHNY and CDR2 SVGAGI (reference sequence). This CDR3 has 14 residues. The ends were cut back, 2 bases at V and 10 bases at J, with 12 bases in the middle. The DNA of the CDR3 is TGTGCCAGCAGTTACGAGTTGGGGGTCTCACCCCTCCACTTT. Amino acids: CASSYELGVSPLHF.

This rearrangement joins TRBV11-3 to TRBJ2-1; maybe TRBD1 (5 bases). There are 13 residues in the CDR3. Trimming took 5 bases from V and 8 from J, leaving 13 bases between them. The germline gives CDR1 SGHNT, CDR2 YENEEA. The DNA for the CDR3 is TGTGCCAGCAGCCCCCAAACAGGCCATGAGCAGTTCTTC. Protein sequence: CASSPQTGHEQFF.

This clone was counted a single time. The J gene is TRBJ1-5, the V gene TRBV28, with D tentatively TRBD1 (6 bases). V was cut by 3 bases and J by 4 bases, with 13 bases left in between. This CDR3 comprises 15 residues. CDR1 is MDHEN, CDR2 SYDVKM, per germline. CDR3 in amino acids: CASSLGGLFNQPQHF. As DNA, the CDR3 is TGTGCCAGCAGTTTGGGGGGGCTTTTTAATCAGCCCCAGCATTTT. The full variable domain, its missing parts supplied by reference TRBV28 and TRBJ1-5, is DVKVTQSSRYLVKRTGEKVFLECVQDMDHENMFWYRQDPGLGLRLIYFSYDVKMKEKGDIPEGYSVSREKKERFSLILESASTNQTSMYLCASSLGGLFNQPQHFGDGTRLSIL.

The rearrangement links TRBV7-2 to TRBJ2-3; 9 bases agree with TRBD2. The CDR3 consists of 15 residues. With 6 bases clipped from V and 5 bases from J, the junction kept 9 bases outside the gene matches. Germline lookup yields CDR1 SGHTA and CDR2 FQGNSA. The DNA for the CDR3 is TGTGCCAGCAGTGGTAATAGCGGGGGCGGAGATACGCAGTATTTT. It encodes CASSGNSGGGDTQYF.

The V call is TRBV5-1, the J call TRBJ2-3; 8 nucleotides match TRBD1. The CDR3 sequence is 15 residues long. The junction had 6 bases not matched to a gene; V was cut back by 0 bases and J by 6 bases. Germline-derived CDR1 and CDR2 are SGHRS and YFSETQ. CDR3 nucleotides: TGCGCCAGCAGCTTGGAAGGCAGGGGGCACGATACGCAGTATTTT. Amino acid sequence: CASSLEGRGHDTQYF.

This chain links TRBV11-1 with TRBJ2-5; a possible D gene is TRBD2 (7 bases). Trimming took 4 bases from V and 5 from J, leaving 14 bases between them. CDR3 length: 14 residues. Germline-derived CDR1 and CDR2 are SGHAT and FQDESV (reference sequence). The CDR3 region is CASSSRGARETQYF. The CDR3 bases are TGTGCCAGCAGCTCTCGGGGGGCCCGCGAGACCCAGTACTTC.

The rearrangement joins TRBV18 to TRBJ1-5; TRBD1 agrees at 8 bases. With 3 bases clipped from V and 7 bases from J, the junction kept 2 bases outside the gene matches. Looked up from germline, CDR1 is KGHSH and CDR2 is LQKENI. The CDR3 consists of 13 residues. CDR3 region: CASSPDRAQPQHF. CDR3 in DNA: TGTGCCAGCTCACCGGACAGGGCCCAGCCCCAGCATTTT.

The gene calls are TRBV15 and TRBJ1-1; unclear D gene. CDR3 length: 14 residues. V shed 6 bases and J shed 0 bases, with 11 bases lying between them. From germline, CDR1 is LNHNV and CDR2 YYDKDF (reference sequence). CDR3 protein: CATSIQIVNTEAFF. CDR3 coding DNA: TGTGCCACCAGTATACAGATAGTGAACACTGAAGCTTTCTTT.

This clone was seen a few times. The genes are TRBV15 and TRBJ2-6; possible D gene TRBD2, 5 bases. In germline, CDR1 is LNHNV, CDR2 YYDKDF (reference sequence). There are 17 residues in the CDR3. V lost 3 bases, J lost 2 bases, and 14 bases lay in between. The DNA of the CDR3 is TGTGCCACCAGCAGCAGAGGGTTGAACCCTGGGGCCAACGTCCTGACTTTC. As protein: CATSSRGLNPGANVLTF.

A few counts support this clone. The chain combines TRBV4-1 with TRBJ2-3; TRBD2 aligns across 15 bases. The germline gives CDR1 MGHRA, CDR2 YSYEKL. The junction had 11 bases not matched to a gene; V was cut back by 4 bases and J by 12 bases. CDR3 size: 16 residues. The CDR3 DNA follows: TGCGCCAGCAGCCGTTCCGGGACTAGCGGGAGGACTCCCCAGTATTTT. It translates to CASSRSGTSGRTPQYF.

The chain uses TRBV19 and TRBJ2-2; D possibly corresponds to TRBD2 (7 bases). The germline V gene encodes CDR1 LNHDA and CDR2 SQIVND (reference sequence). This CDR3 is built from 14 residues. The V end lost 7 bases, the J end lost 4 bases, and 13 bases lay between the germline ends. The CDR3 coding sequence is TGTGCCAGTAAGACTAGCAGGGGCACCGGGGAGCTGTTTTTT. It translates to CASKTSRGTGELFF.

The V call is TRBV6-1, the J call TRBJ2-7; TRBD1 matches at 7 bases. The germline CDR1 and CDR2 sequences are MNHNS and SASEGT. The V and J ends lost 4 bases and 7 bases, in that order; junction bases with no gene match: 7. The CDR3 spans 13 residues. CDR3 residues: CASSAVGGIEQYF. As DNA, the CDR3 is TGTGCCAGCAGTGCGGTAGGGGGCATTGAGCAGTACTTC.

J is TRBJ2-3 and V is TRBV29-1, with TRBD1 identical over 10 bases. Trimming took 8 bases from V and 1 from J; bases not matched to a gene: 6. The CDR3 consists of 14 residues. The germline gives CDR1 SQVTM, CDR2 ANQGSEA. This chain's CDR3 is CSFLTGGGTDTQYF. CDR3 coding DNA: TGCAGCTTCCTGACAGGGGGCGGCACAGATACGCAGTATTTT.

This clone has just one count. The chain couples TRBV11-2 to TRBJ2-2; the match to TRBD1 covers 10 bases. Trimming removed 6 bases from V and 5 bases from J; junction bases left unmatched: 12. Germline V gene lookup returns CDR1 SGHAT and CDR2 FQNNGV. The CDR3 is 17 residues long. The CDR3 protein is CASRQRQGAQRTGELFF. Written as DNA, the CDR3 is TGTGCCAGCAGACAACGACAGGGGGCGCAGAGGACCGGGGAGCTGTTTTTT.

The chain employs TRBV5-1 and TRBJ2-7; TRBD1 aligns across 9 bases. Trimming cost V 3 bases and J 6 bases; bases outside gene matches: 4. The CDR3 length is 13 residues. Germline-derived CDR1 and CDR2 are SGHRS and YFSETQ. In DNA form, the CDR3 reads TGCGCCAGCAGCTGGGACAGGGTGGGCGAGCAGTACTTC. This encodes CASSWDRVGEQYF.

This sequence joins TRBV7-9 and TRBJ1-4; 7 bases agree with TRBD1. CDR1 SEHNR and CDR2 FQNEAQ come from the germline V gene (reference sequence). The trim removed 1 base at V and 7 bases at J, leaving 9 bases unmatched. The CDR3 sequence is 16 residues long. CDR3 bases: TGTGCCAGCAGCTTAGGATCAGACAGGGAGGGTGAAAAACTGTTTTTT. Amino acids: CASSLGSDREGEKLFF.

This clone has only one observation. The genes are TRBV7-6 and TRBJ2-1; a weak D match, TRBD1 (5 bases). Germline V gene sequence: CDR1 SGHVS, CDR2 FNYEAQ. The V gene lost 5 bases and the J gene lost 3 bases, with 20 bases spanning the gap. The CDR3 runs 17 residues. Written as DNA, the CDR3 is TGTGCCAGCAGCAAAAGCAATGCAGGGATCCTCTACAATGAGCAGTTCTTC. Its translation is CASSKSNAGILYNEQFF.

V is TRBV19 and J is TRBJ1-5, with a possible D match to TRBD1 (5 bases). In germline, CDR1 is LNHDA, CDR2 SQIVND (reference sequence). This CDR3 has 13 residues. Trimming shortened V by 5 bases and J by 11 bases, and 16 bases separated the two germline ends. The CDR3 DNA reads as TGTGCCAGTAGTGGGGGAGGTTTATTCGCCCAGCATTTT. Translation: CASSGGGLFAQHF.

The chain combines TRBV7-9 with TRBJ2-2; D unclear. Germline CDR1 SEHNR, CDR2 FQNEAQ (reference sequence). CDR3 length: 12 residues. Trimming stripped 6 bases from V and 5 bases from J, with 7 bases between. The CDR3 sequence is CASRRLTGELFF. The CDR3 region has the DNA TGTGCCAGCAGACGGCTAACCGGGGAGCTGTTTTTT.

The gene calls are TRBV6-5 and TRBJ1-5; TRBD1 agrees at 9 bases. The CDR3 is made up of 15 amino acids. Germline V gene lookup returns CDR1 MNHEY and CDR2 SVGAGI. The J segment lost 7 bases and the V segment lost 0 bases, leaving 4 bases of the junction unmatched. CDR3 loop: CASSYSGQGGQPQHF. In DNA form, the CDR3 reads TGTGCCAGCAGTTACTCGGGACAGGGAGGACAGCCCCAGCATTTT.

The chain uses TRBV7-9 and TRBJ2-3, with 11 bases aligning to TRBD2. Unmatched junction bases numbered 2, after V lost 3 bases and J lost 3 bases. The CDR3 has 15 amino acids. Germline lookup yields CDR1 SEHNR and CDR2 FQNEAQ (reference sequence). The CDR3 sequence is CASSFGTSGTDTQYF. CDR3 sequence (DNA): TGTGCCAGCAGCTTCGGGACTAGCGGAACAGATACGCAGTATTTT. The whole variable domain, remainder taken from reference TRBV7-9 and TRBJ2-3, is DTGVSQNPRHKITKRGQNVTFRCDPISEHNRLYWYRQTLGQGPEFLTYFQNEAQLEKSRLLSDRFSAERPKGSFSTLEIQRTEQGDSAMYLCASSFGTSGTDTQYFGPGTRLTVL.

V and J are TRBV19 and TRBJ2-1; perhaps TRBD2 as D (5 bases). Germline CDR1 reads LNHDA; CDR2 reads SQIVND (reference sequence). Trimming cost V 0 bases and J 7 bases, with 13 bases left between them. The CDR3 loop spans 15 amino acids. Here the CDR3 reads CASSIDGLALNEQFF. CDR3 DNA sequence: TGTGCCAGTAGTATAGACGGTCTAGCCCTAAATGAGCAGTTCTTC.

The CDR3 protein is CASRERPSTNEKLFF. The CDR3 nucleotides are TGTGCCAGCCGGGAGAGGCCGTCAACTAATGAAAAACTGTTTTTT. V usage is TRBV6-1 and J usage is TRBJ1-4; D is undetermined. Germline V lookup: CDR1 MNHNS, CDR2 SASEGT. The V gene lost 8 bases and the J gene lost 0 bases, with 13 bases spanning the gap. CDR3 length: 15 amino acids.